One sample yielded the 28 T cell receptor beta chains listed below, sequenced in a study of blood T cell repertoires in COVID-19. The method was immunoSEQ multiplex PCR; TCRdb's version includes in-frame clones alone and lacks a portion of them. The table lists approximately 50,000 clones, over 75% of them singletons. The specimen sequenced was peripheral blood. All receptors come from a man in his forties with acute or convalescent COVID-19.

The V call is TRBV12-5, the J call TRBJ2-3; 8 bases match TRBD1. The germline gives CDR1 LGHNT, CDR2 FRNRAP. The CDR3 length is 14 residues. The trim removed 5 bases at V and 7 bases at J, leaving 8 bases unmatched. CDR3 bases: TGTGCTAGTGGTACCGGACAGGGAGTAAATACGCAGTATTTT. Translation gives CASGTGQGVNTQYF.

This chain uses TRBV6-2 or TRBV6-3 with TRBJ2-7; D uncertain. V lost 2 bases and J lost 0, with 17 bases in between. Germline lookup yields CDR1 MNHEY and CDR2 SVGEGT. This CDR3 spans 17 amino acids. The CDR3 loop reads CASSYPPRRRSSYEQYF. The CDR3 DNA reads as TGTGCCAGCAGTTACCCACCCAGACGGCGGAGCTCCTACGAGCAGTACTTC.

This clone was seen only once. V is TRBV7-8 and J is TRBJ2-1, with D tentatively TRBD2 (6 bases). This CDR3 has 16 residues. Trimming took 6 bases from V and 9 from J, leaving 24 bases between them. Germline loops: CDR1 SGHVS, CDR2 FQNEAQ. For the CDR3, the DNA is TGTGCCAGCAGTAAGGCAGCGCGGGGCCACAACTCTGAGCAGTTCTTC. This encodes CASSKAARGHNSEQFF.

The rearrangement uses TRBV5-4 and TRBJ2-5; no definite D call. This CDR3 region has 15 residues. The V gene's germline CDR1 is SGHNT and CDR2 YYREEE (reference sequence). The germline V and J ends were trimmed by 5 bases and 0 bases, with 14 bases remaining between them. CDR3 sequence: CASSLKTEYQETQYF. The CDR3, as DNA: TGTGCCAGCAGTTTAAAGACGGAGTACCAAGAGACCCAGTACTTC.

This clone was seen just once. The genes are TRBV6-5 and TRBJ2-1; 7 bases align to TRBD1. Trimming removed 8 bases from V and 4 bases from J; junction bases left unmatched: 8. In germline, CDR1 is MNHEY, CDR2 SVGAGI. The CDR3 is 14 residues long. The CDR3 bases are TGTGCCAGCTGCTGGGACAGTGCTTACAATGAGCAGTTCTTC. It codes for CASCWDSAYNEQFF.

The chain is built from TRBV18 and TRBJ2-3; the match to TRBD2 covers 11 bases. The germline V gene has CDR1 KGHSH and CDR2 LQKENI. CDR3 length: 18 amino acids. J lost 6 bases, V lost 2 bases, and 13 bases had no gene match. For the CDR3, the DNA is TGTGCCAGCTCACCAAGTGAAAGTCTAGCGGGAGGAACCGATACGCAGTATTTT. It specifies CASSPSESLAGGTDTQYF.

This clone was recorded once. The chain combines TRBV28 with TRBJ1-2; TRBD1 agrees at 12 bases. Trimming removed 7 bases from V and 4 bases from J; junction bases left unmatched: 10. The CDR3 is made up of 16 amino acids. Germline lookup yields CDR1 MDHEN and CDR2 SYDVKM. CDR3 in amino acids: CASTIRGTGGAYGYTF. The CDR3 DNA reads as TGTGCCAGCACCATCCGGGGGACAGGGGGCGCCTATGGCTACACCTTC.

CDR3 residues: CASSVGKGLAGGEQFF. The CDR3 DNA follows: TGTGCCAGCAGCGTAGGGAAGGGACTAGCGGGCGGGGAGCAGTTCTTC. The chain combines TRBV9 with TRBJ2-1; 12 bases fit TRBD2. Germline V gene lookup returns CDR1 SGDLS and CDR2 YYNGEE. The CDR3 has 16 residues. Trimming removed 0 bases from V and 10 bases from J; junction bases left unmatched: 8.

The CDR3 sequence is CASSESLGTGNEEQYF. CDR3 nucleotides: TGTGCCAGCAGTGAATCCCTAGGGACAGGGAACGAGGAGCAGTACTTC. This chain connects TRBV25-1 to TRBJ2-7; 9 bases fit TRBD1. The CDR3 spans 16 residues. V shed 1 base and J 7 bases; nucleotides not matched to a gene: 11. Germline V gene sequence: CDR1 MGHDK, CDR2 SYGVNS.

J is TRBJ2-1 and V is TRBV5-6, with 13 bases aligning to TRBD2. CDR1 and CDR2 from the germline V gene are SGHDT and YYEEEE. The CDR3 extends over 15 amino acids. V gave up 4 bases and J gave up 8 bases; unmatched junction bases: 6. The CDR3 sequence: CASSRGTSGNHEQFF. The CDR3 region has the DNA TGTGCCAGCAGCCGAGGGACTAGCGGGAACCATGAGCAGTTCTTC.

CDR3 DNA: TGTGCCAGTAGTCCTCGGCCAGGCGTGGGCATATATAGCAATCAGCCCCAGCATTTT. Its protein product is CASSPRPGVGIYSNQPQHF. This sequence joins TRBV19 and TRBJ1-5, with D uncertain. The germline gives CDR1 LNHDA, CDR2 SQIVND (reference sequence). This CDR3 region has 19 residues. The V end was cut by 5 bases, the J end by 0 bases, with 23 bases between.

This rearrangement joins TRBV10-1 to TRBJ1-1; 9 nucleotides line up with TRBD1. The V gene's germline CDR1 is WNHNN and CDR2 SYGVQD (reference sequence). V shed 6 bases and J 0 bases; nucleotides not matched to a gene: 5. The CDR3 is made up of 15 amino acids. CDR3: CASSMDRGMNTEAFF. CDR3 bases: TGCGCCAGCAGCATGGACAGGGGTATGAACACTGAAGCTTTCTTT.

This chain links TRBV4-1 with TRBJ1-4; 9 nucleotides match TRBD1. V trimming: 3 bases; J trimming: 4 bases; junction bases outside the gene matches: 3. This CDR3 comprises 15 residues. Germline lookup yields CDR1 MGHRA and CDR2 YSYEKL. CDR3 bases: TGCGCCAGCAGCCAGGACAGGGGTGGTAATGAAAAACTGTTTTTT. It is translated as CASSQDRGGNEKLFF.

V gene TRBV19 combines with J gene TRBJ1-1, with 9 bases aligning to TRBD1. This CDR3 has 15 residues. With V trimmed by 4 bases and J by 4 bases, 7 bases remained unmatched. CDR1 is LNHDA, CDR2 SQIVND, per germline (reference sequence). The CDR3: CASSTKTGGSTEAFF. In DNA, the CDR3 is TGTGCCAGTAGTACGAAGACAGGGGGGAGCACTGAAGCTTTCTTT. The whole variable domain, remainder taken from reference TRBV19 and TRBJ1-1, is DGGITQSPKYLFRKEGQNVTLSCEQNLNHDAMYWYRQDPGQGLRLIYYSQIVNDFQKGDIAEGYSVSREKKESFPLTVTSAQKNPTAFYLCASSTKTGGSTEAFFGQGTRLTVV.

The rearrangement links TRBV5-4 to TRBJ2-1; tentative D call: TRBD1 (6 bases). The CDR3 is 16 amino acids. CDR1 is SGHNT and CDR2 is YYREEE in the germline V gene (reference sequence). Trimming shortened V by 3 bases and J by 5 bases, and 18 bases separated the two germline ends. The CDR3 region is CASSSGRASGDNEQFF. The CDR3 coding sequence is TGTGCCAGCAGCTCTGGAAGGGCGTCAGGGGACAATGAGCAGTTCTTC.

The chain is built from TRBV7-9 and TRBJ2-2; TRBD1 matches at 7 bases. Germline V lookup: CDR1 SEHNR, CDR2 FQNEAQ (reference sequence). This CDR3 contains 16 residues. V lost 3 bases to trimming and J lost 1 base; unmatched junction nucleotides: 5. CDR3 sequence reads: CASSFAGGRNTGELFF. In nucleotides, the CDR3 is TGTGCCAGCAGCTTCGCAGGGGGACGGAACACCGGGGAGCTGTTTTTT.

The chain has TRBV14 and TRBJ1-2, with 8 bases matching TRBD1. The CDR3 length is 15 residues. V gave up 0 bases and J gave up 4 bases; unmatched junction bases: 4. Germline V gives CDR1 SGHDN, CDR2 FVKESK. The CDR3 sequence: CASSQERQGSYGYTF. CDR3 bases: TGTGCCAGCAGCCAAGAGCGACAGGGGTCCTATGGCTACACCTTC. Looking up the rest from reference TRBV14 and TRBJ1-2 gives the full variable domain: EAGVTQFPSHSVIEKGQTVTLRCDPISGHDNLYWYRRVMGKEIKFLLHFVKESKQDESGMPNNRFLAERTGGTYSTLKVQPAELEDSGVYFCASSQERQGSYGYTFGSGTRLTVV.

The chain carries TRBV7-9 and TRBJ1-4, with D possibly being TRBD1 (5 bases). Germline assignment: CDR1 SEHNR and CDR2 FQNEAQ (reference sequence). The CDR3 runs 15 residues. Trimming pared 6 bases from V and 0 bases from J, leaving 11 bases between. The CDR3 region has the DNA TGTGCCAGCAGTCGAGACAGTTCAACTAATGAAAAACTGTTTTTT. Its protein is CASSRDSSTNEKLFF.

The chain is built from TRBV18 and TRBJ2-1; 11 nucleotides agree with TRBD2. The CDR3 consists of 15 residues. J lost 6 bases, V lost 6 bases, and 7 bases had no gene match. Germline CDR1 reads KGHSH; CDR2 reads LQKENI. The CDR3 region has the DNA TGTGCCAGCTCCGTAGCGGGGGGGACTTTCAATGAGCAGTTCTTC. This gives the protein CASSVAGGTFNEQFF.

Only one count was recorded for this clone. This rearrangement joins TRBV29-1 to TRBJ1-2, with 10 bases aligning to TRBD1. Per the germline V gene, CDR1 is SQVTM and CDR2 is ANQGSEA. J was trimmed by 3 bases and V by 6 bases; bases with no gene match: 1. The CDR3 covers 12 residues. CDR3 sequence (DNA): TGCAGCGTAGGGACAGGGGACTATGGCTACACCTTC. Translation gives CSVGTGDYGYTF.

This clone has only a few counts. The chain joins TRBV7-3 to TRBJ1-6, with D tentatively TRBD1 (6 bases). CDR1 is SGHTA and CDR2 is FQGTGA in the germline V gene. Trimming removed 2 bases at V and 8 bases at J, with 10 bases between. The CDR3 length is 14 residues. CDR3 in DNA: TGTGCCAGCAGCTTAGGACAGCCACATTCACCCCTCCACTTT. It specifies CASSLGQPHSPLHF.

As DNA, the CDR3 is TGCGCCAGCAGTCACCCTCGGGCAGGGTTAGAAAAACTGTTTTTT. It encodes CASSHPRAGLEKLFF. This chain connects TRBV23-1 to TRBJ1-4; tentative D call: TRBD1 (5 bases). TRBV23-1 is known as an ORF, though its function is uncertain. Trimming stripped 3 bases from V and 8 bases from J, with 16 bases between. This CDR3 has 15 amino acids.

The chain combines TRBV27 with TRBJ2-3, with 8 bases matching TRBD2. The ends lost 8 bases at V and 3 bases at J; junction bases unmatched: 4. Germline V gives CDR1 MNHEY, CDR2 SMNVEV (reference sequence). The CDR3 length is 13 residues. This chain's CDR3 is CASWGLGTDTQYF. CDR3 bases: TGTGCCAGCTGGGGACTAGGAACAGATACGCAGTATTTT.

The chain carries TRBV24-1 and TRBJ2-1; a possible D gene is TRBD1 (8 bases). V was cut by 4 bases and J by 5 bases, with 23 bases left in between. Germline loops: CDR1 KGHDR, CDR2 SFDVKD. This CDR3 has 18 residues. CDR3 in amino acids: CATSEGQGWRELHNEQFF. The CDR3 DNA sequence: TGTGCCACCAGTGAAGGACAGGGATGGCGGGAGTTGCACAATGAGCAGTTCTTC.

J is TRBJ1-4 and V is TRBV11-2, with D perhaps TRBD1 (5 bases). V lost 0 bases to trimming and J lost 8 bases, with 16 bases between them. This CDR3 spans 16 amino acids. Germline V lookup: CDR1 SGHAT, CDR2 FQNNGV. CDR3: CASSLDKGREGEKLFF. For the CDR3, the DNA is TGTGCCAGCAGCTTAGATAAGGGCAGGGAAGGGGAAAAACTGTTTTTT.

This clone appeared a single time. The rearrangement links TRBV5-1 to TRBJ2-7; 10 bases fit TRBD1. This CDR3 has 14 amino acids. Per germline, CDR1 SGHRS and CDR2 YFSETQ. The J segment lost 4 bases and the V segment lost 4 bases, leaving 5 bases of the junction unmatched. The CDR3 bases are TGCGCCAGCAGCCTGGGACAGGGGCTTTACGAGCAGTACTTC. This sequence encodes CASSLGQGLYEQYF.

The V call is TRBV18, the J call TRBJ1-2; tentative D call: TRBD1 (5 bases). The CDR3 covers 14 residues. Trimming cost V 6 bases and J 2 bases, with 13 bases left between them. The V gene's germline CDR1 is KGHSH and CDR2 LQKENI. As DNA, the CDR3 is TGTGCCAGCTCCCCTGACAGCCGCAACTATGGCTACACCTTC. Translated, it gives CASSPDSRNYGYTF.

As for this clone: Other DNA sequences of this sample code for an identical CDR3. The CDR3 sequence: CASSSGTGTGYTF. The CDR3 DNA sequence: TGCGCCAGCAGCTCGGGGACAGGGACAGGCTACACCTTC. The chain couples TRBV5-1 to TRBJ1-2, with TRBD1 matching 9 bases. Germline values: CDR1 SGHRS, CDR2 YFSETQ. The CDR3 runs 13 residues. The V segment lost 3 bases and the J segment 8 bases; nucleotides outside the gene matches: 5. The entire variable domain, with the rest obtained from reference TRBV5-1 and TRBJ1-2, is as follows: KAGVTQTPRYLIKTRGQQVTLSCSPISGHRSVSWYQQTPGQGLQFLFEYFSETQRNKGNFPGRFSGRQFSNSRSEMNVSTLELGDSALYLCASSSGTGTGYTFGSGTRLTVV.